This TCR beta chain comes out of a study of blood T cell repertoires in COVID-19. Study background: Italy, Spain and the United States were the sources of the convalescent and acute COVID-19 samples.

V gave up 4 bases and J gave up 3 bases; unmatched junction bases: 9. CDR3 length: 17 residues. The germline V gene has CDR1 SGHDT and CDR2 YYEEEE. Some clones are missing from TCRdb's copy, which holds only in-frame ones; the method was immunoSEQ multiplex PCR. In the table there are about 260,000 clones, about 80% of which are singletons. The TCR sequence derives from a woman of 80 years or more with acute or convalescent COVID-19. Specimen: peripheral blood. V is TRBV5-6 and J is TRBJ1-4, with 10 bases aligning to TRBD1. CDR3 sequence (DNA): TGTGCCAGCAGCGCTCTTAGGGACAGGGGACCTAATGAAAAACTGTTTTTT. Amino acid sequence: CASSALRDRGPNEKLFF.